The 7 T cell receptor beta chains listed next were all sequenced from one sample in a study of CD8+ T cells in alopecia areata listed by TCRdb under 2018. Receptor amplification or capture employed the immunoSEQ multiplex PCR assay. To provide template for TCR sequencing, every sample had RNA extracted and reverse transcribed into cDNA. In TCRdb, the immuneACCESS table is reduced to in-frame sequences with V and J assigned. These tables do not hold every clone; where another copy was compared, an unresolved V gene accounts for under half, and the others remain unexplained. The sample table records about 110,000 clones; 45% to 60% of these occur just once. The ten largest clonotypes hold 20% to 30% of the sample. Sequencing was done on a sample of NKG2D-low CD8+ T cells sorted from blood. According to the study, the label for this sample's cell subset or site signals: sorted CD8+ NKG2D-low blood T cells. The source of these receptors is a human donor with alopecia areata.

The CDR3 loop is CSVDSQESNYGYTF. The CDR3 DNA follows: TGCAGCGTTGATAGTCAGGAGTCTAACTATGGCTACACCTTC. V usage is TRBV29-1 and J usage is TRBJ1-2; no clear D. V was cut by 3 bases and J by 0 bases, with 11 bases left in between. The CDR3 is made up of 14 amino acids. CDR1 and CDR2 from the germline V gene are SQVTM and ANQGSEA.

This rearrangement joins TRBV4-2 to TRBJ2-6, with D possibly matching TRBD2 (6 bases). The germline CDR1 and CDR2 sequences are LGHNA and YNFKEQ. V shed 4 bases and J shed 2 bases, with 21 bases lying between them. There are 19 residues in the CDR3. DNA for the CDR3: TGTGCCAGCAGCCTCCCCCCCCGGGAGTTAACCCCTGGGGCCAACGTCCTGACTTTC. This gives the protein CASSLPPRELTPGANVLTF.

The J gene is TRBJ2-5, the V gene TRBV2; 9 nucleotides line up with TRBD2. V dropped 8 bases and J dropped 5; count of bases not matched to a gene: 6. This CDR3 region has 13 residues. CDR1 and CDR2 (germline): SNHLY, FYNNEI. CDR3 sequence (DNA): TGTGCCAGCTCGGGACTAGCAGGCGAGACCCAGTACTTC. This codes for CASSGLAGETQYF.

This clone has just a few counts. Here the CDR3 DNA reads TGCAGCGTAAACACAGGGAATACTGAAGCTTTCTTT. It is translated as CSVNTGNTEAFF. The gene calls are TRBV29-1 and TRBJ1-1, with a weak D call TRBD1 (6 bases). The CDR3 extends over 12 amino acids. Germline V gene sequence: CDR1 SQVTM, CDR2 ANQGSEA. V lost 6 bases and J 5 bases, leaving 13 bases between the germline ends.

The DNA for the CDR3 is TGTGCCAGCAACGATAACCTAGCCAAAAACATTCAGTACTTC. It encodes CASNDNLAKNIQYF. This chain links TRBV27 with TRBJ2-4; no reliable D call. Trimming stripped 7 bases from V and 0 bases from J, with 10 bases between. This CDR3 has 14 residues. Germline V lookup: CDR1 MNHEY, CDR2 SMNVEV (reference sequence).

The chain combines TRBV5-1 with TRBJ2-1; D is possibly TRBD1 or TRBD2 (7 bases each). In germline, CDR1 is SGHRS, CDR2 YFSETQ. V was clipped by 1 base and J by 9 bases, with 26 bases between them. This CDR3 is built from 18 residues. The DNA of the CDR3 is TGCGCCAGCAGCTTGACAGGGGCGCCGGGACTATTCGCCATTGAGCAGTTCTTC. It yields the protein CASSLTGAPGLFAIEQFF.

The rearrangement joins TRBV6-5 to TRBJ1-1, with D tentatively TRBD1 (6 bases). V was clipped by 6 bases and J by 8 bases, with 10 bases between them. The CDR3 length is 11 residues. Per the germline V gene, CDR1 is MNHEY and CDR2 is SVGAGI. The CDR3 nucleotides read TGTGCCAGCAGCTGGGGGACAGAAGCTTTCTTT. The encoded protein is CASSWGTEAFF.